Shown below are 9 T cell receptor beta chains from a single sample sequenced in a study of OX40 agonist ivuxolimab in advanced cancers. Some clones are missing from TCRdb's copy, which holds only in-frame ones; the method was immunoSEQ multiplex PCR. This repertoire shows tens of thousands of clones, approximately 90% found once; its top ten account for 18%. Sequenced material: CD4+ or CD8+ T cells sorted from blood, taken in a trial of the OX40 agonist ivuxolimab. The receptors derive from an adult with an advanced solid tumor such as melanoma, head and neck, liver or kidney cancer.

The chain recombines TRBV6-5 with TRBJ1-1; D unresolved. Germline CDR1 reads MNHEY; CDR2 reads SVGAGI. With 8 bases removed from V and 6 bases from J, the gap between germline ends came to 16 bases. This CDR3 is 13 amino acids long. The CDR3 DNA follows: TGTGCCAGCGTTGCAGGCTCATACGCTGAAGCTTTCTTT. Its protein product is CASVAGSYAEAFF.

The chain links TRBV7-9 to TRBJ2-7, with a tentative D call TRBD1 (5 bases). The CDR3 loop spans 15 amino acids. Trimming stripped 5 bases from V and 3 bases from J, with 17 bases between. Germline-derived CDR1 and CDR2 are SEHNR and FQNEAQ (reference sequence). CDR3 in amino acids: CASSDHRKGHYEQYF. The DNA of the CDR3 is TGTGCCAGCAGCGACCACAGGAAGGGGCACTACGAGCAGTACTTC. The variable domain in full, completed from reference TRBV7-9 and TRBJ2-7, reads DTGVSQNPRHKITKRGQNVTFRCDPISEHNRLYWYRQTLGQGPEFLTYFQNEAQLEKSRLLSDRFSAERPKGSFSTLEIQRTEQGDSAMYLCASSDHRKGHYEQYFGPGTRLTVT.

V is TRBV7-8 and J is TRBJ2-5, with no clear D. CDR3 length: 15 amino acids. With 5 bases removed from V and 0 bases from J, the gap between germline ends came to 13 bases. The germline V gene has CDR1 SGHVS and CDR2 FQNEAQ. The chain's CDR3 is CASSPRRTDQETQYF. The CDR3 DNA is TGTGCCAGCAGCCCAAGACGGACGGACCAAGAGACCCAGTACTTC.

This chain's CDR3 is CASSIDGRAYEQYF. DNA of the CDR3: TGTGCCAGCAGTATAGATGGCAGGGCCTACGAGCAGTACTTC. This chain uses TRBV6-5 with TRBJ2-7; TRBD1 is a possible D gene (5 bases). V dropped 5 bases and J dropped 2 bases, with 13 bases sitting between them. In germline, CDR1 is MNHEY, CDR2 SVGAGI. The CDR3 extends over 14 amino acids.

The chain links TRBV7-3 to TRBJ2-5; the D call may be TRBD1 or TRBD2 (5 bases each). This CDR3 region has 14 residues. Per germline, CDR1 SGHTA and CDR2 FQGTGA. Trimming pared 2 bases from V and 5 bases from J, leaving 12 bases between. In DNA form, the CDR3 reads TGTGCCAGCAGCTTATCCGGGACCGGGGAGACCCAGTACTTC. Amino acids: CASSLSGTGETQYF.

As for this clone: One junction end disagrees with the germline gene, perhaps due to a read error. The chain employs TRBV6-5 and TRBJ2-3, with 12 nucleotides matching TRBD2. The CDR3 is 16 amino acids. Germline-derived CDR1 and CDR2 are MNHEY and SVGAGI. The CDR3 here is CASSHSSGRGADTQYF. In nucleotides, the CDR3 is TGTGCCAGCAGTCACTCTAGCGGGAGGGGGGCAGATACGCAGTATTTT.

V is TRBV4-3 and J is TRBJ2-1; 14 bases map to TRBD2. CDR3 length: 16 amino acids. The ends lost 5 bases at V and 2 bases at J; junction bases unmatched: 2. Germline CDR1 and CDR2: LGHNA and YSLEER. The CDR3: CASSRGLAGAYNEQFF. For the CDR3, the DNA is TGCGCCAGCAGCAGGGGACTAGCGGGAGCCTACAATGAGCAGTTCTTC.

CDR3 DNA: TGTGCCAGCAGCTCAAACACGGGACCTCCTTCCTACGAGCAGTACTTC. Translation gives CASSSNTGPPSYEQYF. The V and J genes are TRBV11-2 and TRBJ2-7; D is tentatively TRBD1 or TRBD2 (5 bases each). The V end lost 4 bases, the J end lost 1 base, and 17 bases lay between the germline ends. The length of the CDR3 is 16 residues. The germline V gene encodes CDR1 SGHAT and CDR2 FQNNGV.

The chain combines TRBV19 with TRBJ2-2; D is undetermined. Germline CDR1 is LNHDA and CDR2 is SQIVND (reference sequence). The length of the CDR3 is 13 residues. The V end was cut by 2 bases, the J end by 2 bases, with 3 bases between. CDR3 amino acids: CASSIPNTGELFF. The CDR3 DNA reads TGTGCCAGTAGTATACCAAACACCGGGGAGCTGTTTTTT.